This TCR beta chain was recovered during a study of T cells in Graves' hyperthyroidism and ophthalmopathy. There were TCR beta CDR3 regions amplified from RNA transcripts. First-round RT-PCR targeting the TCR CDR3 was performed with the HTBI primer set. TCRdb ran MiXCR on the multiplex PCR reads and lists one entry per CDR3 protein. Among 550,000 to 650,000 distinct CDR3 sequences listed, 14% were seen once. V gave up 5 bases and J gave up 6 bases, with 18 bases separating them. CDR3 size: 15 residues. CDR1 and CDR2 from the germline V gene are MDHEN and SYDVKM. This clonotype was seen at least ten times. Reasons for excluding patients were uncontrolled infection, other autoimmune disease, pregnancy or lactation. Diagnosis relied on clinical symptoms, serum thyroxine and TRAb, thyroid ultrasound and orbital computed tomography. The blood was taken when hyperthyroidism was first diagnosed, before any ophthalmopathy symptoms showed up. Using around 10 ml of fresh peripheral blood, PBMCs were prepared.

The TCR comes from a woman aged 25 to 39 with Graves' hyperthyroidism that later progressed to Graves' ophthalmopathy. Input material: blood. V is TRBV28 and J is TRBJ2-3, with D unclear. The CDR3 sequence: CASSPYRTATDTQYF. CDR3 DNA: TGTGCCAGCAGTCCCTACCGGACCGCGACGGATACGCAGTATTTT.